This T cell receptor (beta chain) emerged from a study of T-cell reconstitution after alpha-beta-depleted transplantation in children. For TCRbeta, the library was prepared with unique molecular identifiers. TCRdb processed the PCR reads anew with MiXCR; each CDR3 protein has one entry. The data show about 340,000 distinct CDR3 sequences, with about an eighth seen just once and about 4% held by the top ten. The input for sequencing was PBMCs, taken from the stem cell graft. The TCR was taken from a human donor who donated a stem cell graft to a child with Fanconi anemia.

The CDR3 sequence is CASGPTGGAPGELFF. Here the CDR3 DNA reads TGTGCCAGCGGCCCGACAGGGGGCGCTCCCGGGGAGCTGTTTTTT. J is TRBJ2-2 and V is TRBV12-3 or TRBV12-4; 10 bases fit TRBD1. CDR3 size: 15 residues. With 8 bases clipped from V and 6 bases from J, the junction kept 9 bases outside the gene matches.